This entry concerns a single T cell receptor beta chain. The data derive from a study of blood T cell repertoires in COVID-19. Study-level background: COVID-19 samples from acute and convalescent phases originated in the United States, Italy and Spain. In each case, the material was cDNA or gDNA derived from T cells, B-cell-depleted T cells, or PBMCs.

In the original analysis: Quantification of nucleated cells was approximated via reference gene primer amplification. Sequencing was performed with immunoSEQ multiplex PCR; in TCRdb, only in-frame clones are kept and a portion is missing. The V and J calls and clone size were taken over from that table, and D and trimming were inferred from the DNA. The table lists 140,000 to 150,000 clones, about 83% of them singletons, with approximately 17% in the top ten. The material sequenced was peripheral blood. The clonotype originates from a middle-aged man with acute or convalescent COVID-19.

The CDR3 sequence is CASSSWTDTGELFF. The CDR3 bases are TGTGCCAGCAGCTCCTGGACAGACACCGGGGAGCTGTTTTTT. This chain joins TRBV7-6 and TRBJ2-2; D perhaps matches TRBD1 (6 bases). The V and J ends lost 4 bases and 3 bases respectively, with 9 bases between them. Germline V gives CDR1 SGHVS, CDR2 FNYEAQ. The CDR3 runs 14 residues.